Here is one TCR beta chain with its context. Its antigen is not known. The CDR3 length is 15 residues. Germline lookup yields CDR1 SGHNT and CDR2 YYREEE (reference sequence). V was pared by 4 bases and J by 7 bases, with 15 bases between. These data are taken from a study of OX40 agonist ivuxolimab in advanced cancers. Looking at the study overall: The patients received ivuxolimab by intravenous route every 2 weeks at 0.01 to 10 mg/kg. Whole-study findings and limits: Part of the nonresponder group also had normalized T-cell clonal expansion that was low. At 0.1 to 3.0 mg/kg, clonal expansion of CD4+ and CD8+ blood T cells had occurred by week 6. Patients with a partial response at 0.1-3.0 mg/kg had among the lowest clonal expansion.

Clones were sequenced by immunoSEQ multiplex PCR, and TCRdb holds only the in-frame ones, with some missing. Of 45,000 to 65,000 clones detected, around 84% appear once; the ten largest clones hold 10% to 15%. The receptor was isolated from an adult with an advanced solid tumor such as melanoma, head and neck, liver or kidney cancer. Source: CD4+ or CD8+ T cells sorted from blood, taken in a trial of the OX40 agonist ivuxolimab. The chain has TRBV5-4 and TRBJ1-6; D ambiguous. CDR3 amino acids: CASSPPGVPNSPLHF. The CDR3 coding sequence is TGTGCCAGCAGCCCCCCGGGCGTTCCAAATTCACCCCTCCACTTT.